Many counts were recorded for the clone carrying this T cell receptor beta chain. This entry is derived from a study of spatial heterogeneity in lung cancer. MiXCR, applied by TCRdb to the 5' RACE reads, yields one record per CDR3 protein. This table holds more than 60,000 distinct CDR3 sequences, roughly 6.4% found once. Regarding time point: sample taken at primary tumor resection. Unsorted whole RNA samples from tumor, nontumor lung or frozen PBMC were sequenced. This material consisted of PBMCs, taken at surgery. This TCR was sampled from a female donor with early-stage non-small cell lung cancer.

CDR3 region: CATSDSSGYEQYF. CDR3 nucleotides: TGTGCCACCAGTGATTCCAGCGGCTACGAGCAGTACTTC. This chain connects TRBV24-1 to TRBJ2-7, with D perhaps matching TRBD2 (5 bases). From germline, CDR1 is KGHDR and CDR2 SFDVKD. V lost 2 bases to trimming and J lost 3 bases, with 7 bases between them. This CDR3 region has 13 residues.